The T cell receptor beta chain described here comes from a study of CD8+ T cells in alopecia areata. The V and J ends lost 4 bases and 2 bases, in that order; junction bases with no gene match: 0. Looked up from germline, CDR1 is SNHLY and CDR2 is FYNNEI. The CDR3 covers 14 residues. A few counts support this clone. Its specificity is unknown. The sample carries other DNA sequences with the same CDR3. CD4+ and CD8+ T cells were sorted from PBMCs. Study-level points and caveats: Clonality in lesional scalp, especially alopecia totalis/universalis, exceeded that of normal scalp. Sharing of TCR sequences between patients (possibly for HLA-related reasons) was less clear than in mice.

Sequencing relied on a cDNA template that was reverse transcribed from extracted RNA. Produced via immunoSEQ multiplex PCR; TCRdb's table is partial and in-frame only. Among around 100,000 clones, roughly 53% were seen once, and the ten largest hold about 9%. The genes are TRBV2 and TRBJ1-5; TRBD1 matches at 9 bases. This TCR was sampled from a human donor in good health. The sequenced sample consisted of CD4+ T cells sorted from blood. The DNA of the CDR3 is TGTGCCAGCAGTGGGACAGGGGGCAATCAGCCCCAGCATTTT. Protein sequence: CASSGTGGNQPQHF.